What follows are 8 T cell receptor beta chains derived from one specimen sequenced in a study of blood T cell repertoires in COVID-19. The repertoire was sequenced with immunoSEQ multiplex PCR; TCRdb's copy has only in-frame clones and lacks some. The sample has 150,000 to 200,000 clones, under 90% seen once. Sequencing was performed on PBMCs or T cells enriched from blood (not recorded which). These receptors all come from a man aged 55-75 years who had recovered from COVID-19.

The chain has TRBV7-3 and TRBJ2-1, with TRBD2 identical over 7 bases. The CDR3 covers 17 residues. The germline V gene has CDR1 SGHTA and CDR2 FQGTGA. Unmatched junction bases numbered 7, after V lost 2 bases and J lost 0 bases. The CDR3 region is CASSLSPGLGSYNEQFF. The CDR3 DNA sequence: TGTGCCAGCAGCTTATCCCCTGGACTAGGCTCCTACAATGAGCAGTTCTTC.

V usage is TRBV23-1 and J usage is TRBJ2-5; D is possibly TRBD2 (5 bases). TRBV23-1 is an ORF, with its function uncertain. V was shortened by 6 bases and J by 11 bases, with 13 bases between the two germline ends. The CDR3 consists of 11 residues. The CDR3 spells CASSPDYWQYF. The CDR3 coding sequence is TGCGCCAGCAGCCCCGACTACTGGCAGTACTTC.

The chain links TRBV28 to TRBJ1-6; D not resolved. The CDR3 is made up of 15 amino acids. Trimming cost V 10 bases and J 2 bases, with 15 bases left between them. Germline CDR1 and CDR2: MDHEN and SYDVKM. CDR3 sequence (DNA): TGTGCCATTACCGGAGGCTTACCCTATAATTCACCCCTCCACTTT. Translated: CAITGGLPYNSPLHF. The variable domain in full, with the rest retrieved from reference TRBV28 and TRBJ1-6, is DVKVTQSSRYLVKRTGEKVFLECVQDMDHENMFWYRQDPGLGLRLIYFSYDVKMKEKGDIPEGYSVSREKKERFSLILESASTNQTSMYLCAITGGLPYNSPLHFGNGTRLTVT.

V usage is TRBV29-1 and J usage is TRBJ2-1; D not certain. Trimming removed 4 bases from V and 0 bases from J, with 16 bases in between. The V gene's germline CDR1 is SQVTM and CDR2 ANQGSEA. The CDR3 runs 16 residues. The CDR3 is CSVAPRIGFSYNEQFF. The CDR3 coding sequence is TGCAGCGTTGCCCCCCGAATCGGGTTCTCCTACAATGAGCAGTTCTTC.

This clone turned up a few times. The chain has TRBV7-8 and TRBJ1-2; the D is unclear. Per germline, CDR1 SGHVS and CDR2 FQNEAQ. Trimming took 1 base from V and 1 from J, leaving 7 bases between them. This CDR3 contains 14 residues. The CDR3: CASSLGLNNYGYTF. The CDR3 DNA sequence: TGTGCCAGCAGCTTAGGCCTAAATAACTATGGCTACACCTTC.

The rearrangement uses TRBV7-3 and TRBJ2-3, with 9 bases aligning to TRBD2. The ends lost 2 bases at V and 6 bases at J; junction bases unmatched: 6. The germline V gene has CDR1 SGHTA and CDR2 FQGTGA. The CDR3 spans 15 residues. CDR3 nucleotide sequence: TGTGCCAGCAGCTTAGGGGGACTAGCTGGCGATACGCAGTATTTT. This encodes CASSLGGLAGDTQYF. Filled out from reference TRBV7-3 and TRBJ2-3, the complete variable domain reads GAGVSQTPSNKVTEKGKYVELRCDPISGHTALYWYRQSLGQGPEFLIYFQGTGAADDSGLPNDRFFAVRPEGSVSTLKIQRTERGDSAVYLCASSLGGLAGDTQYFGPGTRLTVL.

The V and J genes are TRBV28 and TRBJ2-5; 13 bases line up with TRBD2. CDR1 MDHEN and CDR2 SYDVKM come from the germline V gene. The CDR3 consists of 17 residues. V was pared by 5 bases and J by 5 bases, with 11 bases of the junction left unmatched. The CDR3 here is CASSPPGLAGRGETQYF. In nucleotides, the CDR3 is TGTGCCAGCAGTCCACCGGGACTAGCGGGGCGAGGGGAGACCCAGTACTTC.

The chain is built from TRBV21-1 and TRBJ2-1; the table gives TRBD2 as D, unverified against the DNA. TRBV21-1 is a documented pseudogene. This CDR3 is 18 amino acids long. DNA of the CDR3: TGTGCCAGCAGCAAAGGGGCTGAGCGGGGGGCTCACTACAATGAGCAGTTCTTC. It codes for CASSKGAERGAHYNEQFF.